What follows are 22 T cell receptor beta chains derived from one specimen sequenced in a study of cytomegalovirus exposure and HLA in healthy donors. Measured with immunoSEQ multiplex PCR; TCRdb has only the in-frame clones, and not every one. The sample has roughly 180,000 clones; approximately 89% are singletons. The sample taken for sequencing was PBMCs. All receptors come from a man aged 25-45 years in good health and CMV-seropositive.

The J gene is TRBJ1-1, the V gene TRBV9; D gene unclear. This CDR3 has 14 residues. The germline CDR1 and CDR2 sequences are SGDLS and YYNGEE. Trimming cost V 1 base and J 3 bases, with 10 bases left between them. The CDR3 DNA sequence: TGTGCCAGCAGCGTAAGAGTCGTCGACACTGAAGCTTTCTTT. Its translation: CASSVRVVDTEAFF.

V and J are TRBV6-5 and TRBJ2-1; TRBD2 is a possible D gene (6 bases). The CDR3 extends over 15 amino acids. CDR1 is MNHEY, CDR2 SVGAGI, per germline. Trimming cost V 2 bases and J 4 bases, with 12 bases left between them. The CDR3 here is CASSYVDGGYNEQFF. CDR3 in DNA: TGTGCCAGCAGTTACGTGGACGGGGGTTACAATGAGCAGTTCTTC.

The chain is built from TRBV15 and TRBJ2-1; tentatively, D is TRBD2 (5 bases). V gave up 7 bases and J gave up 4 bases, with 14 bases separating them. In germline, CDR1 is LNHNV, CDR2 YYDKDF (reference sequence). The CDR3 covers 14 residues. The CDR3 sequence is CATKEDLRYNEQFF. As DNA, the CDR3 is TGTGCCACCAAGGAGGATCTTCGATACAATGAGCAGTTCTTC.

The CDR3 protein is CASSWDRDTEAFF. The CDR3 DNA reads TGTGCCAGCAGTTGGGACAGAGACACTGAAGCTTTCTTT. The chain employs TRBV27 and TRBJ1-1; 7 bases map to TRBD1. V lost 4 bases to trimming and J lost 3 bases; unmatched junction nucleotides: 2. Germline loops: CDR1 MNHEY, CDR2 SMNVEV (reference sequence). This CDR3 spans 13 amino acids.

In its sample, this clone was seen a few times. The chain uses TRBV6-5 and TRBJ2-7; D is perhaps TRBD1 (6 bases). Trimming removed 8 bases from V and 2 bases from J, with 19 bases in between. This CDR3 region has 15 residues. From germline, CDR1 is MNHEY and CDR2 SVGAGI. The CDR3 loop reads CASSSRTANPYEQYF. In DNA, the CDR3 is TGTGCCAGCTCGAGCCGGACAGCGAACCCCTACGAGCAGTACTTC.

This rearrangement joins TRBV7-6 to TRBJ2-1, with D possibly TRBD2 on 6 matching bases. The germline V gene has CDR1 SGHVS and CDR2 FNYEAQ. This CDR3 comprises 12 residues. Trimming stripped 4 bases from V and 9 bases from J, with 10 bases between. CDR3 protein: CASSSAGPEQFF. In DNA, the CDR3 is TGTGCCAGCAGCTCGGCGGGGCCTGAGCAGTTCTTC. Full variable domain (rest looked up from reference TRBV7-6 and TRBJ2-1): GAGVSQSPRYKVTKRGQDVALRCDPISGHVSLYWYRQALGQGPEFLTYFNYEAQQDKSGLPNDRFSAERPEGSISTLTIQRTEQRDSAMYRCASSSAGPEQFFGPGTRLTVL.

V and J are TRBV7-9 and TRBJ1-2; D perhaps matches TRBD1 (5 bases). V gave up 2 bases and J gave up 1 base, with 8 bases separating them. CDR1 is SEHNR and CDR2 is FQNEAQ in the germline V gene (reference sequence). This CDR3 is built from 14 residues. The CDR3 DNA reads as TGTGCCAGCAGCTTAACAGGTGGTAACTATGGCTACACCTTC. This codes for CASSLTGGNYGYTF. The entire variable domain, with the rest obtained from reference TRBV7-9 and TRBJ1-2, is as follows: DTGVSQNPRHKITKRGQNVTFRCDPISEHNRLYWYRQTLGQGPEFLTYFQNEAQLEKSRLLSDRFSAERPKGSFSTLEIQRTEQGDSAMYLCASSLTGGNYGYTFGSGTRLTVV.

This clone was observed a few times. J is TRBJ2-1 and V is TRBV19; D gene ambiguous. This CDR3 spans 12 amino acids. V was cut by 6 bases and J by 4 bases, with 7 bases left in between. Germline V lookup: CDR1 LNHDA, CDR2 SQIVND (reference sequence). The chain's CDR3 is CASRLAYNEQFF. CDR3 nucleotide sequence: TGTGCCAGTAGACTGGCGTACAATGAGCAGTTCTTC.

The chain recombines TRBV9 with TRBJ1-2; possible D gene TRBD1, 6 bases. Germline values: CDR1 SGDLS, CDR2 YYNGEE. Trimming took off 6 bases at V and 7 bases at J, with 22 bases between the two ends. The CDR3 is 15 amino acids. The CDR3 region is CASTPGGAVAGGYTF. The CDR3 DNA reads as TGTGCCAGCACCCCCGGGGGGGCAGTCGCTGGTGGCTACACCTTC.

The chain links TRBV7-9 to TRBJ1-5; the D gene is possibly TRBD1 (6 bases). In germline, CDR1 is SEHNR, CDR2 FQNEAQ (reference sequence). Trimming took 4 bases from V and 2 from J, leaving 6 bases between them. The CDR3 is made up of 13 amino acids. The CDR3 bases are TGTGCCAGCAGCTCAGGGGGCAATCAGCCCCAGCATTTT. This encodes CASSSGGNQPQHF.

The chain links TRBV27 to TRBJ1-1, with 9 bases aligning to TRBD1. The trim removed 6 bases at V and 4 bases at J, leaving 3 bases unmatched. This CDR3 contains 13 residues. Germline CDR1 and CDR2: MNHEY and SMNVEV (reference sequence). CDR3 protein: CASRTGGGTEAFF. In DNA, the CDR3 is TGTGCCAGCAGGACAGGGGGAGGCACTGAAGCTTTCTTT.

V gene TRBV28 combines with J gene TRBJ2-2, with 8 bases that match TRBD2. This CDR3 spans 14 amino acids. Germline V lookup: CDR1 MDHEN, CDR2 SYDVKM. The trim removed 4 bases at V and 4 bases at J, leaving 2 bases unmatched. The CDR3: CASSSSGPTGELFF. CDR3 coding DNA: TGTGCCAGCAGTTCTAGCGGGCCCACCGGGGAGCTGTTTTTT.

This sequence joins TRBV19 and TRBJ2-7; unclear D gene. The germline gives CDR1 LNHDA, CDR2 SQIVND (reference sequence). CDR3 length: 13 amino acids. V dropped 5 bases and J dropped 2 bases, with 10 bases sitting between them. The CDR3 nucleotides read TGTGCCAGTAGTTATCTGGGGACCTACGAGCAGTACTTC. It specifies CASSYLGTYEQYF.

The chain combines TRBV5-1 with TRBJ2-3; TRBD2 matches at 11 bases. Germline CDR1 is SGHRS and CDR2 is YFSETQ. J gave up 2 bases and V 4 bases, and 6 bases lay outside the gene matches. The length of the CDR3 is 16 residues. This CDR3 is CASSVPLAGDTDTQYF. CDR3 DNA sequence: TGCGCCAGCAGCGTTCCACTAGCGGGGGACACAGATACGCAGTATTTT.

Note on this clone: One junction end does not reproduce the germline sequence, and a read error may be involved. V is TRBV2 and J is TRBJ1-5; the D is unclear. This CDR3 has 16 amino acids. Germline V lookup: CDR1 SNHLY, CDR2 FYNNEI. The CDR3 here is CASSERAALRLQAQHF. The CDR3 DNA reads TGTGCCAGCAGTGAACGGGCCGCACTTAGACTTCAGGCCCAGCATTTT.

This clone was seen only a few times. The chain uses TRBV5-1 and TRBJ1-1; 7 bases map to TRBD1. CDR3 length: 15 residues. After removal of 2 bases from V and 1 base from J, the junction contained 5 bases not matched to a gene. The germline V gene has CDR1 SGHRS and CDR2 YFSETQ. The CDR3 coding sequence is TGCGCCAGCAGCTTAGAGGGACAGCCGAACACTGAAGCTTTCTTT. Its protein is CASSLEGQPNTEAFF.

The CDR3 loop is CASSLSSNQPQHF. The CDR3 nucleotides are TGTGCCAGCAGCTTAAGTAGCAATCAGCCCCAGCATTTT. The chain couples TRBV7-6 to TRBJ1-5; no clear D gene. The V end was cut by 2 bases, the J end by 0 bases, with 2 bases between. Germline V gives CDR1 SGHVS, CDR2 FNYEAQ. CDR3 size: 13 residues.

V usage is TRBV4-3 and J usage is TRBJ1-2; no reliable D call. The V end lost 0 bases, the J end lost 5 bases, and 10 bases lay between the germline ends. The CDR3 has 14 residues. Germline CDR1 reads LGHNA; CDR2 reads YSLEER. CDR3 nucleotide sequence: TGCGCCAGCAGCCAAGATCGGGGATGGTATGGCTACACCTTC. This encodes CASSQDRGWYGYTF.

The V call is TRBV30, the J call TRBJ1-2; 7 positions match TRBD1. Germline CDR1 reads GTSNPN; CDR2 reads SVGIG (reference sequence). This CDR3 has 13 residues. After removal of 1 base from V and 4 bases from J, the junction contained 3 bases not matched to a gene. CDR3 residues: CAWSEGGFYGYTF. The CDR3 DNA is TGTGCCTGGAGTGAAGGGGGCTTCTATGGCTACACCTTC.

Concerning this clone itself: The junction departs from germline at one end; a sequencing error may be responsible. This sequence joins TRBV7-7 and TRBJ2-7, with 8 bases matching TRBD1. Germline CDR1 reads SSHAT; CDR2 reads FNYEAQ (reference sequence). The CDR3 runs to 13 residues. CDR3 coding DNA: TGTGCTAGCAGTTTGGACAGGGACCGGGAGCAGTACTTC. Residues: CASSLDRDREQYF.

This clone was found a few times. The chain has TRBV11-1 and TRBJ2-5; D might be TRBD2 (6 bases). V gave up 5 bases and J gave up 5 bases, with 12 bases separating them. Germline lookup yields CDR1 SGHAT and CDR2 FQDESV (reference sequence). The CDR3 runs to 13 residues. Here the CDR3 DNA reads TGTGCCAGCAGCCGGGACTCCGCGGAGACCCAGTACTTC. Its protein product is CASSRDSAETQYF. The full variable domain, with the rest looked up from reference TRBV11-1 and TRBJ2-5, is EAEVAQSPRYKITEKSQAVAFWCDPISGHATLYWYRQILGQGPELLVQFQDESVVDDSQLPKDRFSAERLKGVDSTLKIQPAELGDSAMYLCASSRDSAETQYFGPGTRLLVL.

The chain employs TRBV27 and TRBJ2-1, with 8 nucleotides matching TRBD2. The CDR3 runs 15 residues. The germline V gene has CDR1 MNHEY and CDR2 SMNVEV (reference sequence). V lost 2 bases and J lost 4; bases outside the gene matches: 4. The CDR3 protein is CASSLRGGRYNEQFF. CDR3 DNA sequence: TGTGCCAGCAGTTTACGGGGGGGCAGGTACAATGAGCAGTTCTTC.